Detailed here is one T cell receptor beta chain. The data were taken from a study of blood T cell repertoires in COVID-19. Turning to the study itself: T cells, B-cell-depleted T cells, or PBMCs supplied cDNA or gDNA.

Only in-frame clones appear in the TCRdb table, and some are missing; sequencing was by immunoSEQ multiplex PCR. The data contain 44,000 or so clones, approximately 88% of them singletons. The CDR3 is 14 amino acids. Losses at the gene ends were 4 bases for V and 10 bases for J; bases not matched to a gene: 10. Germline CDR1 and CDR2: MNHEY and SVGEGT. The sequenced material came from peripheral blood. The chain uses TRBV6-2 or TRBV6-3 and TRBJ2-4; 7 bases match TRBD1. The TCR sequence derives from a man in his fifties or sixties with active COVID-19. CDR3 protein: CASSFTQPGGIQYF. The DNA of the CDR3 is TGTGCCAGCAGTTTCACTCAGCCAGGGGGTATTCAGTACTTC.